The 17 T cell receptor beta chains in this list originate from one sample, sequenced in a study of cytomegalovirus exposure and HLA in healthy donors. Researchers ran the PCR with 60 Vbeta and 13 Jbeta primers. Libraries were prepared by immunoSEQ multiplex PCR; TCRdb keeps only in-frame clonotypes and omits some of them. The table has 100,000 to 150,000 clones, about 79% seen once. What was sequenced was PBMCs. These receptors all come from a woman aged 45-60 years in good health and CMV-seronegative.

The chain employs TRBV6-6 and TRBJ1-1, with 7 bases aligning to TRBD1. CDR1 MNHNY and CDR2 SVGAGI come from the germline V gene (reference sequence). The CDR3 covers 15 residues. With 5 bases clipped from V and 1 base from J, the junction kept 7 bases outside the gene matches. The CDR3 DNA sequence: TGTGCCAGCAGTCGTCCGGGACAGAGGAACACTGAAGCTTTCTTT. Protein sequence: CASSRPGQRNTEAFF.

This clone was counted a few times. This chain joins TRBV28 and TRBJ1-1; D gene ambiguous. Trimming left V 3 bases short and J 4 bases short, with 12 bases between. The CDR3 runs to 14 residues. CDR1 is MDHEN and CDR2 is SYDVKM in the germline V gene. The DNA for the CDR3 is TGTGCCAGCAGTTTTCCAGGTAGTAGCACTGAAGCTTTCTTT. This sequence encodes CASSFPGSSTEAFF.

The V call is TRBV30, the J call TRBJ2-3; the D gene is possibly TRBD1 (6 bases). The germline CDR1 and CDR2 sequences are GTSNPN and SVGIG (reference sequence). V lost 0 bases, J lost 5 bases, and 12 bases lay in between. The CDR3 totals 14 residues. For the CDR3, the DNA is TGTGCCTGGAGTGTAAAACCGGGACAAGATACGCAGTATTTT. Translation: CAWSVKPGQDTQYF.

This rearrangement joins TRBV7-2 to TRBJ2-3, with no clear D. In germline, CDR1 is SGHTA, CDR2 FQGNSA. There are 14 residues in the CDR3. Trimming left V 5 bases short and J 2 bases short, with 11 bases between. CDR3 sequence: CASSRNYNTDTQYF. The CDR3 region has the DNA TGTGCCAGCAGCCGTAACTATAACACAGATACGCAGTATTTT.

The chain has TRBV5-5 and TRBJ2-2, with unresolved D. Looked up from germline, CDR1 is SGHKS and CDR2 is YYEKEE (reference sequence). Deletions cut 2 bases from V and 6 bases from J, with 14 bases between. The CDR3 totals 15 residues. CDR3 DNA: TGTGCCAGCAGCTTTAGGATAGCCTCCTCCGGGGAGCTGTTTTTT. Its protein product is CASSFRIASSGELFF.

The chain employs TRBV28 and TRBJ2-6; 7 bases fit TRBD2. The CDR3 length is 16 residues. CDR1 is MDHEN and CDR2 is SYDVKM in the germline V gene. V shed 7 bases, J shed 3 bases, and the junction held 9 bases outside the gene matches. CDR3 protein: CASIGGSLIGANVLTF. The CDR3 coding sequence is TGTGCCAGCATCGGCGGGAGTCTAATTGGGGCCAACGTCCTGACTTTC.

The gene calls are TRBV7-2 and TRBJ2-6; D not resolved. Trimming shortened V by 2 bases and J by 1 base, and 3 bases separated the two germline ends. This CDR3 region has 14 residues. Germline V gene lookup returns CDR1 SGHTA and CDR2 FQGNSA. The CDR3: CASSLYSGANVLTF. CDR3 sequence (DNA): TGTGCCAGCAGCTTATATTCTGGGGCCAACGTCCTGACTTTC.

The V and J genes are TRBV7-8 and TRBJ2-3; tentative D call: TRBD2 (7 bases). Germline V CDR1 and CDR2: SGHVS, FQNEAQ. Between the trimmed V and J ends, which lost 1 base and 5 bases, there was a span of 19 bases. This CDR3 spans 17 amino acids. The CDR3 bases are TGTGCCAGCAGCTTAGTGCCAGAGGGGGGAGGGGGAGATACGCAGTATTTT. It yields the protein CASSLVPEGGGGDTQYF.

The sample holds a few counts of this clone. The V gene is TRBV29-1, the J gene TRBJ1-1; D possibly corresponds to TRBD1 (5 bases). Germline lookup yields CDR1 SQVTM and CDR2 ANQGSEA. The CDR3 is 14 amino acids. Trimming cost V 4 bases and J 4 bases, with 16 bases left between them. CDR3 coding DNA: TGCAGCGTTGGTACTAACGGGGGAGGCACTGAAGCTTTCTTT. Its protein is CSVGTNGGGTEAFF.

This rearrangement joins TRBV7-8 to TRBJ1-3; possibly TRBD1 for D (6 bases). This CDR3 is 16 amino acids long. The V end lost 1 base, the J end lost 2 bases, and 12 bases lay between the germline ends. Looked up from germline, CDR1 is SGHVS and CDR2 is FQNEAQ. The CDR3 reads CASSLGEGGPGNTIYF. The CDR3 coding sequence is TGTGCCAGCAGCTTAGGGGAGGGGGGCCCTGGAAACACCATATATTTT. Based on the CDR3 plus reference TRBV7-8 and TRBJ1-3, the full variable domain is GAGVSQSPRYKVAKRGQDVALRCDPISGHVSLFWYQQALGQGPEFLTYFQNEAQLDKSGLPSDRFFAERPEGSVSTLKIQRTQQEDSAVYLCASSLGEGGPGNTIYFGEGSWLTVV.

This sequence joins TRBV11-2 and TRBJ2-1; D unresolved. Germline assignment: CDR1 SGHAT and CDR2 FQNNGV. The germline V and J ends were trimmed by 1 base and 7 bases, with 14 bases remaining between them. The CDR3 extends over 15 amino acids. The CDR3 DNA reads TGTGCCAGCAGCTTAGGATCTACCCTTGCTAATGAGCAGTTCTTC. Its protein product is CASSLGSTLANEQFF.

CDR3 amino acids: CASSKSVDYEQYF. For the CDR3, the DNA is TGTGCCAGCAGCAAATCGGTAGACTACGAGCAGTACTTC. V and J are TRBV21-1 and TRBJ2-7; TRBD2 was called by the table and not checked on the DNA. TRBV21-1 is designated a pseudogene. The CDR3 is 13 residues long.

The chain has TRBV6-1 and TRBJ2-1, with 10 bases identical to TRBD1. The V gene's germline CDR1 is MNHNS and CDR2 SASEGT. The CDR3 loop spans 13 amino acids. The V segment lost 6 bases and the J segment 6 bases; nucleotides outside the gene matches: 2. DNA of the CDR3: TGTGCCAGCAGGGACAGGGGGAGCAATGAGCAGTTCTTC. Protein sequence: CASRDRGSNEQFF.

This rearrangement joins TRBV15 to TRBJ2-3; 11 nucleotides align to TRBD2. Trimming at V came to 0 bases and at J to 2 bases, leaving 4 bases not matched to a gene. CDR3 size: 17 residues. Germline lookup yields CDR1 LNHNV and CDR2 YYDKDF (reference sequence). The CDR3 reads CATSREPGLAATDTQYF. The CDR3 DNA reads as TGTGCCACCAGCAGAGAACCGGGACTAGCGGCCACAGATACGCAGTATTTT.

This chain links TRBV5-4 with TRBJ2-1; unclear D gene. Trimming took off 0 bases at V and 0 bases at J, with 10 bases between the two ends. Per the germline V gene, CDR1 is SGHNT and CDR2 is YYREEE (reference sequence). CDR3 length: 16 amino acids. The CDR3 nucleotides are TGTGCCAGCAGCTTGGGCCCGCGGAGCTCCTACAATGAGCAGTTCTTC. It yields the protein CASSLGPRSSYNEQFF.

This chain links TRBV28 with TRBJ1-2, with a possible D match to TRBD1 (6 bases). The CDR3 consists of 13 residues. The V end lost 4 bases, the J end lost 5 bases, and 11 bases lay between the germline ends. The germline gives CDR1 MDHEN, CDR2 SYDVKM. DNA for the CDR3: TGTGCCAGCAGTTGGACAGCGGATTATGGCTACACCTTC. This encodes CASSWTADYGYTF.

The chain couples TRBV27 to TRBJ1-1; a possible D gene is TRBD1 (6 bases). CDR1 MNHEY and CDR2 SMNVEV come from the germline V gene (reference sequence). The CDR3 contains 12 residues. The V end was cut by 8 bases, the J end by 13 bases, with 20 bases between. CDR3 sequence: CASRQQGEAVFF. The DNA of the CDR3 is TGTGCCAGCCGCCAACAGGGCGAGGCGGTTTTCTTT.